This T cell receptor beta chain stems from a study of T cell repertoires in cytomegalovirus infection. The wider study: A matching HLA type, together with CMV infection, was signaled by public TCR beta signatures. Study outcomes and limitations: The study identified carriers of CMV plus the relevant HLA from cumulative public TCR beta family frequency. CMV-specific TCR beta clonotypes restricted by HLA-C were the ones dominating the ex vivo response.

A single record per CDR3 protein comes from TCRdb applying MiXCR to the reads. The repertoire holds about 260,000 distinct CDR3 sequences, with roughly 13% as singletons. This clonotype showed up many times. As yet, its antigen is unknown. The CDR3 runs 13 residues. Germline CDR1 reads LGHNT; CDR2 reads FRNRAP. V gave up 7 bases and J gave up 5 bases, with 14 bases separating them. This receptor was taken from a human donor in good health (CMV status not recorded). Some clones in this sample may be carry-over from other donors' samples. The chain links TRBV12-5 to TRBJ2-5; tentative D call: TRBD2 (7 bases). Sequences were obtained from PBMCs. CDR3 region: CASARGGTETQYF. The CDR3, as DNA: TGTGCTAGTGCCCGCGGGGGCACGGAGACCCAGTACTTC.